What follows describes a single TCR beta chain. Its antigen is not identified. The CDR3 is 15 residues long. V gave up 2 bases and J gave up 1 base, with 12 bases separating them. The data are from a study of blood T cells in healthy people across ages. Overall study results and limits: Per million T cells, TCR beta diversity dropped roughly linearly as age increased. Researchers report that TCR beta diversity correlated strongly with naive T cell percentage.

Sample-barcoded 5' priming and a J-beta primer mix drove a second PCR of roughly 6 to 12 cycles. Each CDR3 protein gets one entry after TCRdb re-called the 5' RACE reads with MiXCR. Counted here are approximately 1,700,000 distinct CDR3 sequences, roughly 43% occurring once; the ten biggest clones make up 20% to 25%. Every donor provided ten milliliters of peripheral blood. The V and J genes are TRBV12-3 or TRBV12-4 and TRBJ2-7; tentatively, D is TRBD2 (5 bases). The sequence came from a human donor in good health. Sequencing used blood. The CDR3 region has the DNA TGTGCCAGCAGTTTAAACGGGGAGCCATCCTACGAGCAGTACTTC. Its translation: CASSLNGEPSYEQYF.